This T cell receptor beta chain originates from a study of glioma-infiltrating T cells. This clonotype was detected ten times or more. What it binds is unknown. Amplification of TCR alpha and beta CDR3 regions from RNA used iRepertoire nested multiplex PCR. Tissue mRNA or PBMC total RNA, about 85-400 ng, went into one-step reverse transcription and amplification. TCRdb used MiXCR to reprocess the multiplex PCR reads, holding one entry per CDR3 protein. The table shows around 190,000 distinct CDR3 sequences, with approximately 30% occurring only once. The germline V gene has CDR1 LGHDT and CDR2 YNNKEL (reference sequence). The CDR3 is made up of 14 amino acids. V was cut by 1 base and J by 0 bases, with 4 bases left in between. Points from the study as a whole: CDR3 overlap between tissue and blood was very small. Gliomas, especially low-grade, showed above-expected tissue-blood divergence; non-neoplastic patients showed below.

The receptor was isolated from a human donor with low-grade glioma or glioblastoma, undergoing nonglioma brain surgery, or in good health (not recorded which). The V call is TRBV3-1, the J call TRBJ2-4; no clear D gene. The specimen sequenced was glioma tissue, nonneoplastic brain tissue, or PBMCs (not recorded which). CDR3 amino acids: CASSQGPAKNIQYF. In DNA form, the CDR3 reads TGTGCCAGCAGCCAAGGGCCAGCCAAAAACATTCAGTACTTC.